A selection of T cell receptor beta chains follows, all from one sample in a study of shared clonotypes between healthy human individuals. Libraries were prepared by immunoSEQ multiplex PCR; TCRdb keeps only in-frame clonotypes and omits some of them. This sample yields more than 2 million clones, of which roughly 94% are seen a single time; 0.1% to 0.15% belongs to the top ten. Sequenced: naive CD4+ T cells sorted from blood. These receptors came from a man aged 18 to 30 in good health. Both conserved end residues are part of each CDR3. Each record gives: clone size, V gene, J gene, D gene, CDR3 DNA, CDR3 protein. The D gene is left open where the match is weak. Clone sizes are given selectively: once, few, many, or a class where the clone is expanded.

clone_size: -
v_call: TRBV20-1
j_call: TRBJ1-1
d_call: -
cdr3_nt: TGCAGTGCTCGCGAGGAAGCTTTCTTT
cdr3_aa: CSAREEAFF

clone_size: -
v_call: TRBV7-9
j_call: TRBJ2-1
d_call: TRBD2
cdr3_nt: TGTGCCAGCACCACGGGACTAGCGGGAGGCGAGCAGTTCTTC
cdr3_aa: CASTTGLAGGEQFF

clone_size: -
v_call: TRBV5-1
j_call: TRBJ2-7
d_call: TRBD1
cdr3_nt: TGCGCCAGCAGCTGGTGGGACAGCCCCTACGAGCAGTACTTC
cdr3_aa: CASSWWDSPYEQYF

clone_size: -
v_call: TRBV10-1
j_call: TRBJ2-7
d_call: -
cdr3_nt: TGCGCCAGCAGTGAGACCGCTAGAGCGGCAACCTACGAGCAGTACTTC
cdr3_aa: CASSETARAATYEQYF

clone_size: -
v_call: TRBV10-3
j_call: TRBJ2-2
d_call: TRBD2
cdr3_nt: TGTGCCATCAGTGGGTTAGCGGGAAGCACCGGGGAGCTGTTTTTT
cdr3_aa: CAISGLAGSTGELFF

clone_size: -
v_call: TRBV19
j_call: TRBJ2-3
d_call: TRBD1
cdr3_nt: TGTGCCAGTGGGAAGGGGGCCACAGATACGCAGTATTTT
cdr3_aa: CASGKGATDTQYF

clone_size: -
v_call: TRBV6-6
j_call: TRBJ2-7
d_call: -
cdr3_nt: TGTGCCAGCAGTTACTCGAACCAAGCCTACGAGCAGTACTTC
cdr3_aa: CASSYSNQAYEQYF

clone_size: -
v_call: TRBV28
j_call: TRBJ2-1
d_call: TRBD1
cdr3_nt: TGTGCCAGCAGTTCTCCCGGGACAGGGTTGAATGAGCAGTTCTTC
cdr3_aa: CASSSPGTGLNEQFF

clone_size: -
v_call: TRBV7-2
j_call: TRBJ2-2
d_call: -
cdr3_nt: TGTGCCAGCAGCTTAGAGTATGGACAGCTCAAGACCGGGGAGCTGTTTTTT
cdr3_aa: CASSLEYGQLKTGELFF

clone_size: -
v_call: TRBV20-1
j_call: TRBJ2-7
d_call: -
cdr3_nt: TGCAGTGCCTGGGACATGTACGAGCAGTACTTC
cdr3_aa: CSAWDMYEQYF

clone_size: -
v_call: TRBV2
j_call: TRBJ1-1
d_call: -
cdr3_nt: TGTGCCAGCAGTGAGGGGGTCACTGAAGCTTTCTTT
cdr3_aa: CASSEGVTEAFF

clone_size: -
v_call: TRBV15
j_call: TRBJ2-2
d_call: TRBD1
cdr3_nt: TGTGCCACCAGCAGACCGAAGGGGGCAGGGGACACCGGGGAGCTGTTTTTT
cdr3_aa: CATSRPKGAGDTGELFF

clone_size: -
v_call: TRBV4-3
j_call: TRBJ2-1
d_call: -
cdr3_nt: TGCGCCAGCAGCCAACGCACTAGTGGGTCCTACAATGAGCAGTTCTTC
cdr3_aa: CASSQRTSGSYNEQFF

clone_size: -
v_call: TRBV7-2
j_call: TRBJ1-1
d_call: -
cdr3_nt: TGTGCCAGCAGCGCGGACAGGAACACTGAAGCTTTCTTT
cdr3_aa: CASSADRNTEAFF

clone_size: few
v_call: TRBV19
j_call: TRBJ1-2
d_call: -
cdr3_nt: TGTGCCAGTAGTTCCCCCGCGGGGGGGAACTATGGCTACACCTTC
cdr3_aa: CASSSPAGGNYGYTF

clone_size: -
v_call: TRBV5-1
j_call: TRBJ2-7
d_call: TRBD2
cdr3_nt: TGCGCCAGCAGCTTGGCACTAGCGGGGGCGAGCTCCTACGAGCAGTACTTC
cdr3_aa: CASSLALAGASSYEQYF

clone_size: few
v_call: TRBV2
j_call: TRBJ2-7
d_call: -
cdr3_nt: TGTGCCAGTCGTCGTTGGGGGAATTACGAGCAGTACTTC
cdr3_aa: CASRRWGNYEQYF

clone_size: -
v_call: TRBV9
j_call: TRBJ2-3
d_call: -
cdr3_nt: TGTGCCAGCAGCATCCAGCGGTTCACAGATACGCAGTATTTT
cdr3_aa: CASSIQRFTDTQYF

clone_size: once
v_call: TRBV6-5
j_call: TRBJ1-2
d_call: TRBD1
cdr3_nt: TGTGCCAGCAGTTCCCACGGGACAGGGGACTATGGCTACACCTTC
cdr3_aa: CASSSHGTGDYGYTF

clone_size: -
v_call: TRBV5-1
j_call: TRBJ2-7
d_call: TRBD2
cdr3_nt: TGCGCCAGCAGCCCATTAGCGGGGGGGGCTGGGAACGAGCAGTACTTC
cdr3_aa: CASSPLAGGAGNEQYF

clone_size: -
v_call: TRBV10-3
j_call: TRBJ2-2
d_call: -
cdr3_nt: TGTGCCATCAGTGAAGTTCCCGGGGAGCTGTTTTTT
cdr3_aa: CAISEVPGELFF

clone_size: -
v_call: TRBV6-1
j_call: TRBJ2-7
d_call: -
cdr3_nt: TGTGCCAGCAGTGAACGTGGCAGGGGTGGGGAGCAGTACTTC
cdr3_aa: CASSERGRGGEQYF

clone_size: -
v_call: TRBV28
j_call: TRBJ2-7
d_call: -
cdr3_nt: TGTGCCAGCAGTTTTGCGGATCTCCTAAGCGAGCAGTACTTC
cdr3_aa: CASSFADLLSEQYF

clone_size: -
v_call: TRBV6-1
j_call: TRBJ2-7
d_call: TRBD1
cdr3_nt: TGTGCCAGCAGTGAAAACGGACAGGGGGCATCCTACGAGCAGTACTTC
cdr3_aa: CASSENGQGASYEQYF

clone_size: -
v_call: TRBV7-2
j_call: TRBJ2-2
d_call: TRBD2
cdr3_nt: TGTGCCAGCAGCTTCAGACTAGCGGTCAACACCGGGGAGCTGTTTTTT
cdr3_aa: CASSFRLAVNTGELFF

clone_size: -
v_call: TRBV6-5
j_call: TRBJ1-2
d_call: -
cdr3_nt: TGTGCCAGCAGCCCGGCAGGGGTCTATGGCTACACCTTC
cdr3_aa: CASSPAGVYGYTF

clone_size: once
v_call: TRBV7-9
j_call: TRBJ1-6
d_call: -
cdr3_nt: TGTGCCAGCAGCTTAGCCTCTAGGGGGAGTAATTCACCCCTCCACTTT
cdr3_aa: CASSLASRGSNSPLHF

clone_size: -
v_call: TRBV5-1
j_call: TRBJ2-3
d_call: TRBD2
cdr3_nt: TGCGCCAGCAGGGCTACTGGACTAGCGGGGCTGGGAGATACGCAGTATTTT
cdr3_aa: CASRATGLAGLGDTQYF

clone_size: -
v_call: TRBV7-2
j_call: TRBJ2-1
d_call: -
cdr3_nt: TGTGCCAGCAGTGATCAGGGTATTAAGAACAATGAGCAGTTCTTC
cdr3_aa: CASSDQGIKNNEQFF

clone_size: -
v_call: TRBV7-2
j_call: TRBJ2-7
d_call: -
cdr3_nt: TGTGCCAGCAGCTTAGAGGGGGGTATCTACGAGCAGTACTTC
cdr3_aa: CASSLEGGIYEQYF

clone_size: -
v_call: TRBV6-1
j_call: TRBJ2-7
d_call: TRBD1
cdr3_nt: TGTGCCAGCTTTACAGGGGGAACGACGCACGAGCAGTACTTC
cdr3_aa: CASFTGGTTHEQYF